This note documents a single T cell receptor (beta chain) sequence. Its antigen remains unknown. CDR1 is MNHEY and CDR2 is SMNVEV in the germline V gene (reference sequence). The CDR3 is 15 residues long. The ends lost 8 bases at V and 3 bases at J; junction bases unmatched: 12. This entry belongs to a study of cytomegalovirus exposure and HLA in healthy donors. Findings of the study overall: Only CMV serostatus was available as immune exposure information.

Those who donated were healthy bone marrow donors. Donors showed nominal health when sampled, although they likely had unrecorded immune exposures. PCR used 60 Vbeta primers and 13 Jbeta primers. In the original analysis: Around 11 million of tens of millions of unique TCR beta chains were shared, per a later count. Some clones are missing from TCRdb's copy, which holds only in-frame ones; the method was immunoSEQ multiplex PCR. From that table come the V and J calls and clone size; the DNA was used to work out D and trimming. The sample records under 200,000 clones, 65% to 85% being singletons. Input material: PBMCs. V usage is TRBV27 and J usage is TRBJ2-7, with TRBD2 matching 8 bases. This TCR was recovered from a woman between 45 and 65 years old in good health and CMV-seropositive. The CDR3 bases are TGTGCCAGCCGTCCCTCGGGACTAGGGGGCTACGAGCAGTACTTC. Amino acids: CASRPSGLGGYEQYF.